The 16 T cell receptor beta chains below come from one sample, sequenced in a study of blood T cell repertoires in COVID-19. Method: immunoSEQ multiplex PCR; TCRdb's copy keeps in-frame clones and lacks some. Here the sample spans approximately 400,000 clones, about 90% being singletons. The specimen sequenced was PBMCs or T cells enriched from blood (not recorded which). These receptors were taken from a man under 40 who had recovered from COVID-19.

The chain carries TRBV6-5 and TRBJ2-1; 8 nucleotides align to TRBD1. The CDR3 is made up of 13 amino acids. V was pared by 4 bases and J by 7 bases, with 3 bases of the junction left unmatched. Germline V gene data show CDR1 as MNHEY and CDR2 as SVGAGI. In DNA form, the CDR3 reads TGTGCCAGCAGTTTTCAGGGGGCAAATGAGCAGTTCTTC. As protein: CASSFQGANEQFF.

The chain is built from TRBV4-2 and TRBJ2-1, with TRBD2 matching over 10 bases. The germline gives CDR1 LGHNA, CDR2 YNFKEQ. CDR3 length equals 16 residues. The junction had 10 bases not matched to a gene; V was cut back by 4 bases and J by 7 bases. The CDR3 region has the DNA TGTGCCAGCAGCCGGGGGATAGCGGGGGGTTCAAATGAGCAGTTCTTC. Translated: CASSRGIAGGSNEQFF.

V usage is TRBV5-1 and J usage is TRBJ1-1, with 9 nucleotides matching TRBD1. The CDR3 contains 16 residues. CDR1 is SGHRS and CDR2 is YFSETQ in the germline V gene. V was pared by 6 bases and J by 3 bases, with 12 bases of the junction left unmatched. CDR3 residues: CASTPGQGNFYTEAFF. CDR3 DNA sequence: TGCGCCAGCACCCCGGGACAGGGAAATTTCTACACTGAAGCTTTCTTT.

This clone was detected once. The chain recombines TRBV27 with TRBJ1-5, with D perhaps TRBD1 (6 bases). Germline V CDR1 and CDR2: MNHEY, SMNVEV (reference sequence). This CDR3 is built from 15 residues. V gave up 6 bases and J gave up 0 bases, with 12 bases separating them. CDR3 region: CASSPYRDSNQPQHF. The DNA of the CDR3 is TGTGCCAGCAGCCCCTACAGGGATAGCAATCAGCCCCAGCATTTT.

The V gene is TRBV11-3, the J gene TRBJ2-7, with D perhaps matching TRBD2 (5 bases). This CDR3 is built from 12 residues. Deletions cut 5 bases from V and 2 bases from J, with 7 bases between. Germline V gene lookup returns CDR1 SGHNT and CDR2 YENEEA. The chain's CDR3 is CASSHGAYEQYF. In DNA form, the CDR3 reads TGTGCCAGCAGCCACGGGGCCTACGAGCAGTACTTC. Filled out from reference TRBV11-3 and TRBJ2-7, the complete variable domain reads EAGVVQSPRYKIIEKKQPVAFWCNPISGHNTLYWYLQNLGQGPELLIRYENEEAVDDSQLPKDRFSAERLKGVDSTLKIQPAELGDSAVYLCASSHGAYEQYFGPGTRLTVT.

This chain joins TRBV4-3 and TRBJ2-7; 12 bases match TRBD2. V gave up 1 base and J gave up 2 bases; unmatched junction bases: 3. The CDR3 covers 16 residues. CDR1 LGHNA and CDR2 YSLEER come from the germline V gene. CDR3 bases: TGCGCCAGCAGCCAAGCGACTAGCGGGGGAGCCTACGAGCAGTACTTC. Its protein product is CASSQATSGGAYEQYF.

The chain uses TRBV5-1 and TRBJ1-6; no clear D. This CDR3 contains 16 residues. V gave up 2 bases and J gave up 4 bases, with 13 bases separating them. Germline V gene lookup returns CDR1 SGHRS and CDR2 YFSETQ. The CDR3 coding sequence is TGCGCCAGCAGCTTAACGTTACAGCTATATAATTCACCCCTCCACTTT. This gives the protein CASSLTLQLYNSPLHF.

This clone was counted only a few times. The chain joins TRBV5-6 to TRBJ1-4, with TRBD1 matching 8 bases. The ends lost 2 bases at V and 7 bases at J; junction bases unmatched: 4. CDR3 size: 14 residues. Germline assignment: CDR1 SGHDT and CDR2 YYEEEE. The CDR3 sequence: CASSFGTGSEKLFF. The CDR3 DNA reads TGTGCCAGCAGCTTTGGGACAGGCAGTGAAAAACTGTTTTTT. Based on the CDR3 plus reference TRBV5-6 and TRBJ1-4, the full variable domain is DAGVTQSPTHLIKTRGQQVTLRCSPKSGHDTVSWYQQALGQGPQFIFQYYEEEERQRGNFPDRFSGHQFPNYSSELNVNALLLGDSALYLCASSFGTGSEKLFFGSGTQLSVL.

The chain is built from TRBV24-1 and TRBJ2-5, with a tentative D call TRBD2 (7 bases). The CDR3 runs 15 residues. The V end was cut by 4 bases, the J end by 2 bases, with 13 bases between. CDR1 KGHDR and CDR2 SFDVKD come from the germline V gene. CDR3 sequence: CATSDPRGGQETQYF. CDR3 DNA sequence: TGTGCCACCAGTGACCCGAGGGGGGGACAAGAGACCCAGTACTTC.

This chain links TRBV9 with TRBJ2-1; TRBD2 matches at 11 bases. The CDR3 loop spans 16 amino acids. V trimming: 4 bases; J trimming: 0 bases; junction bases outside the gene matches: 3. Germline lookup yields CDR1 SGDLS and CDR2 YYNGEE. The CDR3 DNA reads TGTGCCAGCAGCCAAGGGACTAGCGGCTCCTACAATGAGCAGTTCTTC. Amino acids: CASSQGTSGSYNEQFF.

V gene TRBV2 combines with J gene TRBJ2-7; 10 bases match TRBD1. The CDR3 extends over 13 amino acids. The germline V gene encodes CDR1 SNHLY and CDR2 FYNNEI. The ends lost 1 base at V and 6 bases at J; junction bases unmatched: 0. CDR3 residues: CASSEGTGGEQYF. DNA for the CDR3: TGTGCCAGCAGTGAAGGGACAGGGGGCGAGCAGTACTTC.

The rearrangement uses TRBV21-1 and TRBJ1-5; the table's D call, TRBD1, has no DNA check behind it. TRBV21-1 counts as a pseudogene. The CDR3 is 15 amino acids. The CDR3 bases are TGTGCCAGCACCTTACTGGACAGCTGTAATCAGCCCCAGCATTTT. The encoded protein is CASTLLDSCNQPQHF.

The chain couples TRBV7-9 to TRBJ1-6, with 8 bases fitting TRBD1. The junction had 2 bases not matched to a gene; V was cut back by 5 bases and J by 5 bases. This CDR3 region has 14 residues. Germline V gene sequence: CDR1 SEHNR, CDR2 FQNEAQ (reference sequence). CDR3 bases: TGTGCCAGCAGCCTACAGGGGGATAATTCACCCCTCCACTTT. Protein: CASSLQGDNSPLHF.

Concerning this clone itself: Other nucleotide sequences in the sample specify the same CDR3. V usage is TRBV7-9 and J usage is TRBJ1-1, with a weak D call TRBD1 (6 bases). Trimming took 4 bases from V and 6 from J, leaving 9 bases between them. The CDR3 is 12 amino acids. The germline V gene has CDR1 SEHNR and CDR2 FQNEAQ (reference sequence). The CDR3 bases are TGTGCCAGCAGCTGGGGGGGCTCTGAAGCTTTCTTT. This codes for CASSWGGSEAFF. Full variable domain (outside the CDR3, taken from reference TRBV7-9 and TRBJ1-1): DTGVSQNPRHKITKRGQNVTFRCDPISEHNRLYWYRQTLGQGPEFLTYFQNEAQLEKSRLLSDRFSAERPKGSFSTLEIQRTEQGDSAMYLCASSWGGSEAFFGQGTRLTVV.

The chain recombines TRBV5-4 with TRBJ2-7, with D possibly matching TRBD2 (5 bases). V shed 2 bases and J shed 5 bases, with 14 bases lying between them. CDR3 length equals 14 residues. Germline V gives CDR1 SGHNT, CDR2 YYREEE (reference sequence). The CDR3 spells CASSLVEGSDEQYF. The DNA of the CDR3 is TGTGCCAGCAGCTTAGTCGAGGGCAGCGACGAGCAGTACTTC.

A remark on this clone: Other DNA sequences of this sample code for an identical CDR3. The chain uses TRBV19 and TRBJ2-2; 11 nucleotides line up with TRBD1. Germline CDR1 is LNHDA and CDR2 is SQIVND (reference sequence). With V trimmed by 4 bases and J by 5 bases, 0 bases remained unmatched. The length of the CDR3 is 14 residues. The CDR3 DNA sequence: TGTGCCAGTAGTAGGGACAGGGGGACCGGGGAGCTGTTTTTT. Protein product: CASSRDRGTGELFF.